What follows are 15 T cell receptor beta chains derived from one specimen sequenced in a study of blood T cell repertoires in COVID-19. TCRdb's table, derived via immunoSEQ multiplex PCR, lists solely in-frame clones and lacks some. The sample contains roughly 330,000 clones, roughly 90% of which appear only once. Sequencing used peripheral blood. These receptors all stem from a man between 18 and 29 years old who had recovered from COVID-19.

The chain combines TRBV14 with TRBJ1-4; no clear D. The germline V gene has CDR1 SGHDN and CDR2 FVKESK. V shed 6 bases and J shed 8 bases, with 16 bases lying between them. The CDR3 covers 14 residues. The CDR3 loop reads CASSPRARGEKLFF. CDR3 nucleotides: TGTGCCAGCAGTCCTCGCGCGCGAGGGGAAAAACTGTTTTTT.

This chain uses TRBV10-3 with TRBJ2-3, with TRBD2 matching over 14 bases. The CDR3 spans 17 residues. CDR1 ENHRY and CDR2 SYGVKD come from the germline V gene. Trimming removed 3 bases from V and 5 bases from J; junction bases left unmatched: 7. The CDR3 spells CAISEPGLAGGIDTQYF. In DNA form, the CDR3 reads TGTGCCATCAGTGAACCAGGACTAGCGGGAGGCATAGATACGCAGTATTTT.

J is TRBJ1-4 and V is TRBV10-3; D unclear. V lost 7 bases, J lost 0 bases, and 6 bases lay in between. Per the germline V gene, CDR1 is ENHRY and CDR2 is SYGVKD. There are 13 residues in the CDR3. The CDR3 here is CAIKSATNEKLFF. In nucleotides, the CDR3 is TGTGCCATCAAGAGCGCAACTAATGAAAAACTGTTTTTT.

The V gene is TRBV27, the J gene TRBJ1-4; TRBD1 matches 11 bases. J lost 8 bases, V lost 3 bases, and 5 bases had no gene match. This CDR3 has 15 amino acids. Per germline, CDR1 MNHEY and CDR2 SMNVEV (reference sequence). In DNA form, the CDR3 reads TGTGCCAGCAGTTTTTCCGGGACAGGGGGGGAAAAACTGTTTTTT. It is translated as CASSFSGTGGEKLFF.

V is TRBV4-1 and J is TRBJ1-6; 8 bases fit TRBD1. Germline V gene data show CDR1 as MGHRA and CDR2 as YSYEKL. Trimming removed 3 bases from V and 7 bases from J; junction bases left unmatched: 5. The CDR3 covers 15 residues. CDR3 in amino acids: CASSQYDRGNSPLHF. The CDR3 DNA reads as TGCGCCAGCAGCCAGTACGACAGGGGCAATTCACCCCTCCACTTT.

For the CDR3, the DNA is TGTGCCAGCAGCCAAGATCGGGACTGGCTCACGAACACTGAAGCTTTCTTT. Protein sequence: CASSQDRDWLTNTEAFF. The chain employs TRBV14 and TRBJ1-1; possibly TRBD1 for D (5 bases). Trimming stripped 0 bases from V and 1 base from J, with 15 bases between. The CDR3 is made up of 17 amino acids. The germline V gene has CDR1 SGHDN and CDR2 FVKESK.

The rearrangement joins TRBV5-6 to TRBJ1-5, with TRBD1 matching 7 bases. This CDR3 has 15 residues. Germline trimming cut 4 bases from V and 4 bases from J; bases unmatched to any gene: 8. Germline CDR1 reads SGHDT; CDR2 reads YYEEEE. CDR3 DNA sequence: TGTGCCAGCAGCGAACAACAGGGGATGAATCAGCCCCAGCATTTT. Protein: CASSEQQGMNQPQHF.

This clone came up a few times. V is TRBV15 and J is TRBJ2-1, with 8 bases that match TRBD2. The length of the CDR3 is 14 residues. The trim removed 4 bases at V and 7 bases at J, leaving 6 bases unmatched. Germline lookup yields CDR1 LNHNV and CDR2 YYDKDF (reference sequence). CDR3 in DNA: TGTGCCACCAGCAAAACGGGAGGGCCAAATGAGCAGTTCTTC. Residues: CATSKTGGPNEQFF.

The V and J genes are TRBV7-2 and TRBJ2-7; D not certain. Trimming pared 2 bases from V and 2 bases from J, leaving 10 bases between. The germline gives CDR1 SGHTA, CDR2 FQGNSA. This CDR3 spans 14 amino acids. In DNA, the CDR3 is TGTGCCAGCAGCTTAAATAGGCTAGCCTACGAGCAGTACTTC. Encoded protein: CASSLNRLAYEQYF.

This clone occurred once. This rearrangement joins TRBV13 to TRBJ2-6; D uncertain. V dropped 1 base and J dropped 0 bases, with 7 bases sitting between them. Germline CDR1 and CDR2: PRHDT and FYEKMQ (reference sequence). This CDR3 has 16 residues. The CDR3 is CASSLDIRSGANVLTF. In DNA, the CDR3 is TGTGCCAGCAGCTTAGACATCCGCTCTGGGGCCAACGTCCTGACTTTC.

The chain has TRBV9 and TRBJ2-7; D perhaps matches TRBD2 (6 bases). The CDR3 contains 15 residues. Trimming pared 2 bases from V and 4 bases from J, leaving 16 bases between. In germline, CDR1 is SGDLS, CDR2 YYNGEE. CDR3 loop: CASSVSGTGAYEQYF. The CDR3, as DNA: TGTGCCAGCAGCGTTTCCGGGACTGGAGCTTACGAGCAGTACTTC.

This clone was counted a single time. The rearrangement uses TRBV4-2 and TRBJ1-1, with 12 bases lining up with TRBD1. The CDR3 is 16 amino acids. Germline V gene data show CDR1 as LGHNA and CDR2 as YNFKEQ. J was trimmed by 6 bases and V by 1 base; bases with no gene match: 6. DNA of the CDR3: TGTGCCAGCAGCCAAGTACCGGGACAGGGGGCTTCTGAAGCTTTCTTT. Amino acids: CASSQVPGQGASEAFF.

The V call is TRBV3-1 (or the pseudogene TRBV3-2), the J call TRBJ1-1; 8 bases are a match to TRBD1. Trimming cost V 1 base and J 10 bases; bases outside gene matches: 5. CDR1 and CDR2 (germline): LGHDT, YNNKEL (reference sequence). CDR3 length equals 13 residues. As DNA, the CDR3 is TGTGCCAGCAGCCAAGGGACAGGGATGCGAGCTTTCTTT. Protein sequence: CASSQGTGMRAFF.

The CDR3 DNA follows: TGTGCCTGGAATTCGGGAGGTCCTAAACTGTTTTTT. Its protein product is CAWNSGGPKLFF. The chain carries TRBV30 and TRBJ1-4; D is ambiguous. CDR3 length: 12 residues. V lost 4 bases and J lost 11, with 14 bases in between. CDR1 is GTSNPN and CDR2 is SVGIG in the germline V gene (reference sequence).

V is TRBV6-5 and J is TRBJ2-7; tentative D call: TRBD2 (6 bases). The V end lost 5 bases, the J end lost 6 bases, and 11 bases lay between the germline ends. Germline V lookup: CDR1 MNHEY, CDR2 SVGAGI. This CDR3 contains 12 residues. The CDR3 coding sequence is TGTGCCAGCAGTCGGGACTCTCTCGAGCAGTACTTC. As protein: CASSRDSLEQYF.